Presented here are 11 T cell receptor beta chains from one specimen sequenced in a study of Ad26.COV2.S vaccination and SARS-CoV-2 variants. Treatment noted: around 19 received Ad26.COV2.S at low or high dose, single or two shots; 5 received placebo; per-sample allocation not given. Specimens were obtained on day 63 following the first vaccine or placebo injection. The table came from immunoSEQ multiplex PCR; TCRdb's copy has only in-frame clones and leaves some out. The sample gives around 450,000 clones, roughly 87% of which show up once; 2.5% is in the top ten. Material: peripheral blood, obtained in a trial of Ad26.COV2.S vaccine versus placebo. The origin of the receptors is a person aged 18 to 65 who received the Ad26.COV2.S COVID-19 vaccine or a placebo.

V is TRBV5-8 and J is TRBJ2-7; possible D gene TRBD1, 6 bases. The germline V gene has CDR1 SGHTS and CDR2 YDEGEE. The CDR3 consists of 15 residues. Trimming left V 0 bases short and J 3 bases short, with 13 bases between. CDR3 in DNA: TGTGCCAGCAGCTTGGATATTGGACAGTTCTACGAGCAGTACGTC. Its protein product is CASSLDIGQFYEQYV.

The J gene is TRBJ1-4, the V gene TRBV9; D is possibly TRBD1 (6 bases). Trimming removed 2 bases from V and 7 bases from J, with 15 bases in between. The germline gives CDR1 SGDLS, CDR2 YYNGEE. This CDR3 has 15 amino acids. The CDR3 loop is CASSVRGSESEKLFF. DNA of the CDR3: TGTGCCAGCAGCGTCAGGGGATCGGAAAGTGAAAAACTGTTTTTT.

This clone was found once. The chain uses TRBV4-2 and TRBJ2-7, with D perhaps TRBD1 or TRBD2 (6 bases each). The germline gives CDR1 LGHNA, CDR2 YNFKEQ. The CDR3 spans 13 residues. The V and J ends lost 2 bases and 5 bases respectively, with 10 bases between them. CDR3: CASSQSGGHEQYF. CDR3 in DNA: TGTGCCAGCAGCCAATCCGGGGGCCACGAGCAGTACTTC.

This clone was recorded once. The CDR3 is CASSLRRLAGIGEQFF. The CDR3 region has the DNA TGTGCCAGCAGTTTACGGCGGCTAGCGGGAATAGGTGAGCAGTTCTTC. The gene calls are TRBV27 and TRBJ2-1; 9 bases fit TRBD2. This CDR3 has 16 residues. Germline V lookup: CDR1 MNHEY, CDR2 SMNVEV (reference sequence). V trimming: 2 bases; J trimming: 9 bases; junction bases outside the gene matches: 11.

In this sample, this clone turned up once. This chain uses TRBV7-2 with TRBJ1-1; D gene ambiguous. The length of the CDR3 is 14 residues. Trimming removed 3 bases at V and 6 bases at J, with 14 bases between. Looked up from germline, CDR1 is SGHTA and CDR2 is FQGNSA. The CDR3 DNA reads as TGTGCCAGCAGCTTCACCAGATACAGCCCTGAAGCTTTCTTT. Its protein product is CASSFTRYSPEAFF.

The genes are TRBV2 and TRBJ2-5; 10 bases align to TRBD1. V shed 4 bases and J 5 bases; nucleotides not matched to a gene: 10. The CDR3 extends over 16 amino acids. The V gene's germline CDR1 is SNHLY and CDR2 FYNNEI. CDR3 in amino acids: CASSVPGQGWRETQYF. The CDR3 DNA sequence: TGTGCCAGCAGTGTTCCGGGACAGGGGTGGCGGGAGACCCAGTACTTC.

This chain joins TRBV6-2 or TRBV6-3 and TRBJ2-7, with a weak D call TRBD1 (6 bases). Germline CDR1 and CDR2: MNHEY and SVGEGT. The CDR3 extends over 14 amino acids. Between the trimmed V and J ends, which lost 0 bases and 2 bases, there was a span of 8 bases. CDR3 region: CASSYSQGTYEQYF. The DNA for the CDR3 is TGTGCCAGCAGTTACTCGCAGGGGACCTACGAGCAGTACTTC.

CDR3 DNA sequence: TGTGCCAGCAGCGAACAAGTAGTAAACACTGAAGCTTTCTTT. It codes for CASSEQVVNTEAFF. This chain connects TRBV6-6 to TRBJ1-1, with D unresolved. Germline V gives CDR1 MNHNY, CDR2 SVGAGI (reference sequence). V gave up 6 bases and J gave up 2 bases, with 13 bases separating them. The CDR3 spans 14 residues.

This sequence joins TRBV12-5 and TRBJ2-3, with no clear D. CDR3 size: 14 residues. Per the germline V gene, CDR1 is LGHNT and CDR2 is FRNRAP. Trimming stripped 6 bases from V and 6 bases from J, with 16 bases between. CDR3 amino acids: CASGLQGIPDTQYF. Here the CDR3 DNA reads TGTGCTAGTGGCTTACAAGGGATACCGGATACGCAGTATTTT.

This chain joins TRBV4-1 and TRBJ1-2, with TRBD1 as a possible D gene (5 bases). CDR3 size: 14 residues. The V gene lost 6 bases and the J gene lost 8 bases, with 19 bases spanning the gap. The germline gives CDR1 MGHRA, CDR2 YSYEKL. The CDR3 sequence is CASRHTGARGGYTF. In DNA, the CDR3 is TGCGCCAGCAGGCACACCGGGGCACGAGGGGGCTACACCTTC.

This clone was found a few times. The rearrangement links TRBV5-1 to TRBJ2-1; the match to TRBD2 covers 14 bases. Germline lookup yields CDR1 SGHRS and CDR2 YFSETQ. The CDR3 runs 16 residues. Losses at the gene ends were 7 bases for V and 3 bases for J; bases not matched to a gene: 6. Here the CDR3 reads CASGTSGGPLYNEQFF. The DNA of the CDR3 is TGCGCCAGCGGGACTAGCGGGGGACCCCTCTACAATGAGCAGTTCTTC.